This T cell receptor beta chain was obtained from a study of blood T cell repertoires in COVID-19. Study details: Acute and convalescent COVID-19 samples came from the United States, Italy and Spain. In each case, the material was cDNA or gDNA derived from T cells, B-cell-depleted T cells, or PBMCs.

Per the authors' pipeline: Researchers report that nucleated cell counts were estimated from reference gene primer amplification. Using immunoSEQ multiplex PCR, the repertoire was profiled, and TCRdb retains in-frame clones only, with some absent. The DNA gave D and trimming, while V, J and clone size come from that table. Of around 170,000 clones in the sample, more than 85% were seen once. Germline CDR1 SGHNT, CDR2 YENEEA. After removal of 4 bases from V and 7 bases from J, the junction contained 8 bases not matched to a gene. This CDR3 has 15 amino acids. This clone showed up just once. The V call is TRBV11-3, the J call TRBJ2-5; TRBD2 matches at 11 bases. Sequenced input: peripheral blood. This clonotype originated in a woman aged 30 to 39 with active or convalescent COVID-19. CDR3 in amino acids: CASSSLAGGRGTQYF. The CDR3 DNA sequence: TGTGCCAGCAGCTCATTAGCGGGGGGGCGGGGGACCCAGTACTTC.